Listed below are T cell receptor beta chains from one sample, sequenced in a study of vaccination and CD4 T cells after COVID-19. These receptors' targets are unknown. A single record per CDR3 protein comes from TCRdb applying MiXCR to the PCR reads. The data show more than 9,500 distinct CDR3 sequences, roughly 42% seen once. Sequencing used cultured CD4+ T cells from blood, obtained after SARS-CoV-2 vaccination. These receptors all come from a human donor with COVID-19. Both conserved end residues are part of each CDR3. Each record gives: J gene, D gene, clone size, V gene, CDR3 DNA, CDR3 protein. A D gene is named only where the DNA matches it firmly. For some rows the clone size is stated as once, few or many, or as a class when expanded; others skip it.

>TRBJ1-1|-|few|TRBV6-1
TGTGCCAGCAGAAACAGCGGAGGTGCTGAAGCTTTCTTT
CASRNSGGAEAFF
>TRBJ2-2|TRBD2|-|TRBV24-1
TGTGCCACCAGTGATGCCCCGGGGACTAGCGGGGGGCACACCGGGGAGCTGTTTTTT
CATSDAPGTSGGHTGELFF
>TRBJ2-5|TRBD2|few|TRBV6-1
TGTGCCAGCAGTGCGGGACTAGTTCTGGAGACCCAGTACTTC
CASSAGLVLETQYF
>TRBJ1-6|TRBD1|few|TRBV19
TGTGCCAGTAGTATCGAGACAGGGACTTCACCCCTCCACTTT
CASSIETGTSPLHF
>TRBJ1-2|TRBD1|-|TRBV18
TGTGCCAGCTCCCAGGGACAGGACTATGGCTACACCTTC
CASSQGQDYGYTF
>TRBJ2-5|-|-|TRBV2
TGTGCCAGCAGTGTTACTCAGGGGTGGTACTTC
CASSVTQGWYF
>TRBJ1-2|-|few|TRBV6-1
TGTGCCAGCAGTATCGGGACGGAACAGAACTATGGCTACACCTTC
CASSIGTEQNYGYTF
>TRBJ2-2|-|few|TRBV20-1
TGCAGTGCTAGAGTGCAGGGGTTCTCCGGGGAGCTGTTTTTT
CSARVQGFSGELFF
>TRBJ1-5|TRBD1|-|TRBV15
TGTGCCACCAGGGACAGGACAGAGGACAATCAGCCCCAGCATTTT
CATRDRTEDNQPQHF
>TRBJ1-1|-|few|TRBV7-9
TGTGCCAGCAGCTTGACATCACGGGGCTGGGCAGGGAACACTGAAGCTTTCTTT
CASSLTSRGWAGNTEAFF
>TRBJ1-6|TRBD1|-|TRBV6-2/TRBV6-3
TGTGCCAGCAGTCCCCTGGGACAGAGCTCCTATAATTCACCCCTCCACTTT
CASSPLGQSSYNSPLHF
>TRBJ2-2|-|-|TRBV6-5
TGTGCCAGCAGTTATCCCGGGGGCGGGGAGCTGTTTTTT
CASSYPGGGELFF
>TRBJ1-2|TRBD1|-|TRBV27
TGTGCCAGCAGTTTACGGGGACAGTACTATGGCTACACCTTC
CASSLRGQYYGYTF
>TRBJ1-3|-|few|TRBV6-1
TGTGCCAGCAGTGAAACAAAGGGAAGGTCGGCTGGAAACACCATATATTTT
CASSETKGRSAGNTIYF
>TRBJ2-2|TRBD1|once|TRBV19
TGTGCCAGTAGTCGACAGGGACCGAACACCGGGGAGCTGTTTTTT
CASSRQGPNTGELFF
>TRBJ2-5|-|-|TRBV18
TGTGCCAGCTCACTAGGTGGCATAGAGACCCAGTACTTC
CASSLGGIETQYF
>TRBJ2-1|TRBD2|-|TRBV20-1
TGCAGTGCCGGGGGGGCCGCCGTCAGTGAGCAGTTCTTC
CSAGGAAVSEQFF
>TRBJ2-7|-|-|TRBV6-1
TGTGCCAGCAGTGAACCCTCGGGAAGCCGGAGCTCCTACGAGCAGTACTTC
CASSEPSGSRSSYEQYF
>TRBJ2-2|TRBD2|-|TRBV12-3/TRBV12-4
TGTGCCAGCAGTTTCGGGACTAGCGGGGCGACCGGGGAGCTGTTTTTT
CASSFGTSGATGELFF
>TRBJ1-1|-|-|TRBV11-2
TGTGCCAGCAGCTTAGATCTAGGACGCCCTGTCGATACTGAAGCTTTCTTT
CASSLDLGRPVDTEAFF
>TRBJ1-1|-|few|TRBV12-3/TRBV12-4
TGTGCCAGCAGGATCTCCGGGACGGGAAGCACTGAAGCTTTCTTT
CASRISGTGSTEAFF
>TRBJ1-5|-|few|TRBV28
TGTGCCAGCAGTTTATTAAGTCAGCCCCAGCATTTT
CASSLLSQPQHF
>TRBJ1-1|-|-|TRBV6-1
TGTGCCAGCAGTAAAGGACAGATTTTAGATGCTTTCTTT
CASSKGQILDAFF
>TRBJ2-5|TRBD1|-|TRBV28
TGTGCCAGCAGCCAAGACAGGGGCCGACAAGAGACCCAGTACTTC
CASSQDRGRQETQYF
>TRBJ1-5|-|few|TRBV6-2/TRBV6-3
TGTGCCAGCAGGAGGGGGTCAGCTAGCAATCAGCCCCAGCATTTT
CASRRGSASNQPQHF
>TRBJ1-6|-|few|TRBV4-2
TGTGCCAGCAGCCAAGCCAGTTCCTATAATTCACCCCTCCACTTT
CASSQASSYNSPLHF
>TRBJ1-1|-|-|TRBV7-2
TGTGCCAGCAGCATAACCTATTTTACCCCTGAAGCTTTCTTT
CASSITYFTPEAFF
>TRBJ2-1|TRBD2|-|TRBV6-5
TGTGCCAGCAGTTTCGTCCCTGGGCGGGGGTCAGAGCAGTTCTTC
CASSFVPGRGSEQFF
>TRBJ1-2|-|-|TRBV6-1
TGTGCCAGCAGCCCGGGCAGCTATGGCTACACCTTC
CASSPGSYGYTF
>TRBJ1-1|TRBD1|-|TRBV28
TGTGCCAGCTCCTCGGGACAGGGGTACACTGAAGCTTTCTTT
CASSSGQGYTEAFF
>TRBJ2-5|-|few|TRBV21-1
TGTGCCAGCAGCAGTAAGGGGGACAGGGAAGAGAAAGAGACCCAGTACTTC
CASSSKGDREEKETQYF
>TRBJ1-5|-|few|TRBV6-1
TGTGCCAGCAGTCGGTCGGGCCAGGGTAGCAATCAGCCCCAGCATTTT
CASSRSGQGSNQPQHF
>TRBJ1-6|-|-|TRBV27
TGTGCCAGCAGTTTAACCTCCGAGGGCCAGACCCTCCACTTT
CASSLTSEGQTLHF
>TRBJ1-4|TRBD1|few|TRBV27
TGTGCCAGCAGTTACAGGGGCATTGGTGAAAAACTGTTTTTT
CASSYRGIGEKLFF
>TRBJ1-5|TRBD1|-|TRBV7-2
TGTGCCAGCAGGCGGGGGGGGACAGGGGATCAGCCCCAGCATTTT
CASRRGGTGDQPQHF
>TRBJ2-7|-|once|TRBV10-1
TGCGCCAGCAGTGAAGCTTCAGGCCCTATCTACGAGCAGTACTTC
CASSEASGPIYEQYF
>TRBJ2-7|-|-|TRBV12-3/TRBV12-4
TGTGCCAGCACCTTGGGGGGTTTAGAGCAGTACTTC
CASTLGGLEQYF
>TRBJ1-1|TRBD1|-|TRBV15
TGTGCCACCAGCAGAACTCCCGGGACAGGGTACACTGAAGCTTTCTTT
CATSRTPGTGYTEAFF
>TRBJ1-2|-|-|TRBV29-1
TGCAGCGTTTCCCTATATGGCTACACCTTC
CSVSLYGYTF
>TRBJ2-2|-|-|TRBV7-3
TGTGCCAGCAGCTTAGAGGCGGGGGCGAGCACCGGGGAGCTGTTTTTT
CASSLEAGASTGELFF
>TRBJ1-2|-|few|TRBV5-8
TGTGCCAGCAGCTTGGAAGGACGGCGCTATGGCTACACCTTC
CASSLEGRRYGYTF
>TRBJ1-1|-|-|TRBV6-1
TGTGCCAGCAGCCGACGGGGGGCCCTGAACACTGAAGCTTTCTTT
CASSRRGALNTEAFF
>TRBJ1-1|-|-|TRBV6-2/TRBV6-3
TGTGCCAGCAGTTACAGCGACGGCGGGGTGGGTACTGAAGCTTTCTTT
CASSYSDGGVGTEAFF
>TRBJ1-2|-|-|TRBV12-3/TRBV12-4
TGTGCCAGCAGTCCAGGGACGGTGGGTGGCTACACCTTC
CASSPGTVGGYTF
>TRBJ2-4|-|-|TRBV12-3/TRBV12-4
TGTGCCAGCCAGGGGGGCCTCAACATTCAGTACTTC
CASQGGLNIQYF
>TRBJ2-2|-|few|TRBV6-1
TGTGCCAGCAGTGCTCATGCCCTGCCCGAGCTGTTTTTT
CASSAHALPELFF
>TRBJ2-1|-|few|TRBV6-1
TGTGCCAGCACCGAGGCTAGCGTAAACAATGAGCAGTTCTTC
CASTEASVNNEQFF
>TRBJ2-5|-|few|TRBV6-5
TGTGCCAGCAGTTACGGCGAGACCCAGTACTTC
CASSYGETQYF
>TRBJ1-6|-|-|TRBV27
TGTGCCAGCCCTCCCCCGCAGGTTTCACCCCTCCACTTT
CASPPPQVSPLHF
>TRBJ1-5|-|few|TRBV6-1
TGTGCCAGCAGTGAATCGGGCAGGTATCAGCCCCAGCATTTT
CASSESGRYQPQHF
>TRBJ2-1|-|-|TRBV21-1
TGTGCCAGCAGAGAACCGCACTCCTACAATGAGCAGTTCTTC
CASREPHSYNEQFF
>TRBJ1-2|-|once|TRBV1
TGCACCAGGACCGGGACAGCCTATGGCTACACCTTC
CTRTGTAYGYTF
>TRBJ1-2|-|-|TRBV6-1
TGTGCCAGCAGTGAATCAAGGGAGTATGGCTACACCTTC
CASSESREYGYTF
>TRBJ1-2|-|-|TRBV4-3
TGCGCCAGCAGCCAAGATGCGGCAGGTCTGAGGGGCTACACCTTC
CASSQDAAGLRGYTF
>TRBJ2-5|TRBD2|-|TRBV20-1
TGCAGTGCTAGAGATTACGCTAGCGGTAAAGAGACCCAGTACTTC
CSARDYASGKETQYF
>TRBJ2-7|-|few|TRBV20-1
TGCAGTGCTGGACGGAGCTACGAGCAGTACTTC
CSAGRSYEQYF
>TRBJ1-1|TRBD1|-|TRBV20-1
TGCAGTGCTAGATTAAGCATGACAGGGACCACTGAAGCTTTCTTT
CSARLSMTGTTEAFF
>TRBJ2-7|TRBD2|-|TRBV6-1
TGTGCCAGCAGTCGCAGGACTAGCGGGGGGGCAGGCGAGCAGTACTTC
CASSRRTSGGAGEQYF
>TRBJ2-3|TRBD2|-|TRBV11-2
TGTGCCAGCAGGATCGGGGCGGGGGGAAAGGTTTTT
CASRIGAGGKVF